Listed below are T cell receptor beta chains from one sample, sequenced in a study of blood T cell repertoires in COVID-19. Only in-frame clones appear in the TCRdb table, and some are missing; sequencing was by immunoSEQ multiplex PCR. Here the sample spans 210,000 or so clones, about 92% being singletons. The specimen was peripheral blood. The origin of the receptors is a man aged 25 to 45 with acute or convalescent COVID-19. Each CDR3 is given with its conserved first and last residue. The order of the fields is J gene, V gene, CDR3 protein.

j_gene: TRBJ2-7; v_gene: TRBV2; CDR3aa: CASQRTGENLNEQYF
j_gene: TRBJ1-1; v_gene: TRBV12-3/TRBV12-4; CDR3aa: CASTSTVEAFF
j_gene: TRBJ1-1; v_gene: TRBV5-1; CDR3aa: CASSIQGNTEAFF
j_gene: TRBJ2-5; v_gene: TRBV9; CDR3aa: CASSVGSGGAGETQYF
j_gene: TRBJ2-2; v_gene: TRBV21-1; CDR3aa: CASSPWGGRNTGELFF
j_gene: TRBJ1-5; v_gene: TRBV4-1; CDR3aa: CASSQAPTGGLNQPQHF
j_gene: TRBJ2-3; v_gene: TRBV9; CDR3aa: CASSGGVAQYF
j_gene: TRBJ1-1; v_gene: TRBV18; CDR3aa: CASSPPFRGPRREAFF
j_gene: TRBJ2-7; v_gene: TRBV5-1; CDR3aa: CASSRTLTGTEQYF
j_gene: TRBJ2-3; v_gene: TRBV4-1; CDR3aa: CASTYTLLSTDTQYF
j_gene: TRBJ1-1; v_gene: TRBV5-6; CDR3aa: CASSFYGNTEAFF
j_gene: TRBJ1-5; v_gene: TRBV27; CDR3aa: CASSSAYRGQPQHF
j_gene: TRBJ1-1; v_gene: TRBV12-3/TRBV12-4; CDR3aa: CASGGSDRYEAFF
j_gene: TRBJ1-6; v_gene: TRBV5-1; CDR3aa: CASSPQQTYNSPLHF
j_gene: TRBJ1-1; v_gene: TRBV7-3; CDR3aa: CASSFQEGTEAFF
j_gene: TRBJ1-1; v_gene: TRBV19; CDR3aa: CASSQQDAGNTEAFF
j_gene: TRBJ2-4; v_gene: TRBV5-6; CDR3aa: CASSSVTTLAKNIQYF
j_gene: TRBJ2-2; v_gene: TRBV3-1/TRBV3-2; CDR3aa: CASRFLGTGGPGELFF
j_gene: TRBJ1-1; v_gene: TRBV3-1/TRBV3-2; CDR3aa: CASSRSGGQLKGTEAFF
j_gene: TRBJ1-2; v_gene: TRBV18; CDR3aa: CASSPRGSDGYTF
j_gene: TRBJ2-7; v_gene: TRBV11-2; CDR3aa: CASSLVQASSSYEQYF
j_gene: TRBJ2-7; v_gene: TRBV18; CDR3aa: CASSPTGGYSYEQYF
j_gene: TRBJ2-2; v_gene: TRBV9; CDR3aa: CASSVRQGAGELFF
j_gene: TRBJ1-5; v_gene: TRBV25-1; CDR3aa: CASSEGGLNQPQHF
j_gene: TRBJ2-1; v_gene: TRBV9; CDR3aa: CASSEVTGRAYNEQFF
j_gene: TRBJ2-2; v_gene: TRBV7-3; CDR3aa: CASSLGLRNTGELFF
j_gene: TRBJ2-1; v_gene: TRBV2; CDR3aa: CASKSPAGERNNEQFF
j_gene: TRBJ2-5; v_gene: TRBV14; CDR3aa: CASSRLQETQYF
j_gene: TRBJ1-2; v_gene: TRBV18; CDR3aa: CASSPNEGLGYGYTF
j_gene: TRBJ1-5; v_gene: TRBV28; CDR3aa: CASTITGSQPQHF
j_gene: TRBJ2-2; v_gene: TRBV5-5; CDR3aa: CASISNLGLAGTGELFF
j_gene: TRBJ2-7; v_gene: TRBV7-2; CDR3aa: CASSSGALPWEQYF
j_gene: TRBJ1-3; v_gene: TRBV4-2; CDR3aa: CASSQDREAGNTIYF
j_gene: TRBJ2-7; v_gene: TRBV28; CDR3aa: CASSNRDRLAYEQYF
j_gene: TRBJ2-1; v_gene: TRBV28; CDR3aa: CASSLAGGLMNEQFF
j_gene: TRBJ1-3; v_gene: TRBV28; CDR3aa: CASSSVGALSGNTIYF
j_gene: TRBJ2-1; v_gene: TRBV15; CDR3aa: CATTAGTSADEQFF
j_gene: TRBJ1-6; v_gene: TRBV30; CDR3aa: CAWSVGGSPLHF
j_gene: TRBJ1-5; v_gene: TRBV7-8; CDR3aa: CASSLVFGQPQHF
j_gene: TRBJ2-7; v_gene: TRBV14; CDR3aa: CASSPPRTSGRSSYEQYF
j_gene: TRBJ2-3; v_gene: TRBV28; CDR3aa: CASRNSGDRTDTQYF
j_gene: TRBJ2-1; v_gene: TRBV3-1/TRBV3-2; CDR3aa: CASSPETRDKEDEQFF
j_gene: TRBJ1-2; v_gene: TRBV11-2; CDR3aa: CASNSGLLTITF
j_gene: TRBJ2-3; v_gene: TRBV28; CDR3aa: CASSSGLAGNKADTQYF
j_gene: TRBJ2-1; v_gene: TRBV5-1; CDR3aa: CASTRGDEQFF
j_gene: TRBJ2-1; v_gene: TRBV4-2; CDR3aa: CASSPANHSGSSYNEQFF
j_gene: TRBJ2-4; v_gene: TRBV4-1; CDR3aa: CASSPTPGQIVPGNIQYF
j_gene: TRBJ1-5; v_gene: TRBV7-9; CDR3aa: CASSFSTGLDNQPQHF
j_gene: TRBJ2-7; v_gene: TRBV5-4; CDR3aa: CASSDDRIRTLVEQYF
j_gene: TRBJ1-2; v_gene: TRBV28; CDR3aa: CASSVGRTLYGYTF
j_gene: TRBJ1-6; v_gene: TRBV13; CDR3aa: CASSLERRNSPLHF
j_gene: TRBJ2-2; v_gene: TRBV5-1; CDR3aa: CASSFPIRGDDTGELFF